A selection of T cell receptor beta chains follows, all from one sample in a study of cytomegalovirus exposure and HLA in healthy donors. This table comes from immunoSEQ multiplex PCR, and its TCRdb copy is limited to in-frame clones, with some not included. This sample has approximately 100,000 clones, with about 90% found just once. Sequenced input: PBMCs. Every receptor here comes from a man between 18 and 35 years old in good health and CMV-seropositive. Both conserved end residues are part of each CDR3. The D gene is left open where the match is weak. Some rows have no size entry. The others give once, few or many, or a class for an expanded clone.

>TRBV18|few|TRBD1|TRBJ2-3
TGTGCCAGCTCGTACGACAGGGGGACAGATACGCAGTATTTT
CASSYDRGTDTQYF
>TRBV4-3|NA|NA|TRBJ1-6
TGCGCCAGCAGCCAAGCGGGGAATTCACCCCTCCACTTT
CASSQAGNSPLHF
>TRBV4-3|NA|TRBD1|TRBJ2-5
TGCGCCAGCAGCCGAGAAGTACAGGGGTTATATAGAGAGACCCAGTACTTC
CASSREVQGLYRETQYF
>TRBV18|NA|TRBD2|TRBJ2-7
TGTGCCAGCTCGACCCGGACTAGCGGGTCCTACGAGCAGTACTTC
CASSTRTSGSYEQYF
>TRBV18|many|NA|TRBJ1-5
TGTGCCAGCTTTACGATAGACAGCCCTCCTAATCAGCCCCAGCATTTT
CASFTIDSPPNQPQHF
>TRBV6-5|few|NA|TRBJ1-5
TGTGCCAGCAGTTACTCCAGGGGCCAACAGCCCCAGCATTTT
CASSYSRGQQPQHF
>TRBV9|NA|NA|TRBJ2-2
TGTGCCAGCAGCGTAGACGGTCGCGGGGGGGAGCTGTTTTTT
CASSVDGRGGELFF
>TRBV7-2|NA|NA|TRBJ2-7
TGTGCCAGCAGCTTAATACAGGTGACTGGCTACGAGCAGTACTTC
CASSLIQVTGYEQYF
>TRBV5-4|NA|TRBD2|TRBJ2-7
TGTGCCAGCAGCTTATGGGGCGGGAGGTACGAGCAGTACTTC
CASSLWGGRYEQYF
>TRBV27|NA|NA|TRBJ2-7
TGTGCCAGCAGCGGAAGCTGGGGGACAAGAACCTACGAGCAGTACTTC
CASSGSWGTRTYEQYF
>TRBV28|NA|NA|TRBJ2-7
TGTGCCAGCAGTTTAACAGGCTCCCTCTACGAGCAGTACTTC
CASSLTGSLYEQYF
>TRBV2|NA|NA|TRBJ2-2
TGTGCCAGCGGAGAGGCCGGGGAGCTGTTTTTT
CASGEAGELFF
>TRBV19|once|NA|TRBJ1-5
TGTGCCAGTAGTAAACTCCCACAGGGCGTCAATCAGCCCCAGCATTTT
CASSKLPQGVNQPQHF
>TRBV27|NA|NA|TRBJ2-1
TGTGCCAGCAGTCTTATGGAGAATGAGCAGTTCTTC
CASSLMENEQFF
>TRBV5-4|NA|TRBD2|TRBJ2-3
TGTGCCAGCAGCTCTACACAACTAGCGCCTACGGGAGATACGCAGTATTTT
CASSSTQLAPTGDTQYF
>TRBV9|NA|TRBD2|TRBJ2-1
TGTGCCAGCAGCCCCGGACTAGCGGGAGCGGGTGGTGAGCAGTTCTTC
CASSPGLAGAGGEQFF
>TRBV6-8|NA|NA|TRBJ1-1
TGTGCCAGCAGTTACGATCCCCAGGCCCCGAACACTGAAGCTTTCTTT
CASSYDPQAPNTEAFF
>TRBV27|NA|NA|TRBJ1-6
TGTGCCAGCAGTTTAATGGGCAGGGTTGGCTCACCCCTCCACTTT
CASSLMGRVGSPLHF
>TRBV5-6|NA|TRBD1|TRBJ2-1
TGTGCCAGCAGCTGGGATAAGGTACAGGGGGCTTTCGGTGAGCAGTTCTTC
CASSWDKVQGAFGEQFF
>TRBV11-3|NA|TRBD2|TRBJ2-1
TGTGCCAGCTCCCGGGGGGGATACAATGAGCAGTTCTTC
CASSRGGYNEQFF
>TRBV7-9|once|TRBD2|TRBJ2-1
TGTGCCAGCAGCCAACCGGGACTAGCGAGTTACAATGAGCAGTTCTTC
CASSQPGLASYNEQFF
>TRBV9|NA|TRBD2|TRBJ2-7
TGTGCCAGCAGCGTAGAGCCGGGACTAGCGGGTTACGAGCAGTACTTC
CASSVEPGLAGYEQYF
>TRBV6-5|once|TRBD1|TRBJ1-1
TGTGCCAGCAGTCCGGACAGGGTGAACACTGAAGCTTTCTTT
CASSPDRVNTEAFF
>TRBV4-1|NA|NA|TRBJ2-5
TGCGCCAGCAGCCAAGAATCTTCCAGGATGCAAGAGACCCAGTACTTC
CASSQESSRMQETQYF
>TRBV12-5|NA|TRBD1|TRBJ2-7
TGTGCTAGTAAGGGGGCGGTCATCTACGAGCAGTACTTC
CASKGAVIYEQYF
>TRBV27|NA|TRBD1|TRBJ1-1
TGTGCCAGCAGTCTAACAGGGGGCGCGGGATTTGTAGCTTTCTTT
CASSLTGGAGFVAFF
>TRBV5-1|NA|TRBD1|TRBJ1-2
TGCGCCAGCAGCAGCGGGGACAGGGGGTCCTATGGCTACACCTTC
CASSSGDRGSYGYTF